The TCR beta chain under discussion was sequenced for a study of blood T cell repertoires in COVID-19. Study context: PBMCs, B-cell-depleted T cells, or T cells provided the cDNA or gDNA that made up the material.

Generated by immunoSEQ multiplex PCR, the TCRdb table keeps only in-frame clones and is missing some. The table shows roughly 180,000 clones, with about 76% occurring only once. This clone has just one count. Germline CDR1 is LGHDT and CDR2 is YNNKEL (reference sequence). V shed 1 base, J shed 4 bases, and the junction held 6 bases outside the gene matches. This CDR3 has 15 amino acids. The chain is built from TRBV3-1 (or the pseudogene TRBV3-2) and TRBJ2-5; the match to TRBD2 covers 7 bases. Sequenced input: peripheral blood. This sequence was found in a woman aged 50 to 60 with active or convalescent COVID-19. CDR3 in amino acids: CASSQARGGVETQYF. The CDR3 region has the DNA TGTGCCAGCAGCCAAGCCCGGGGAGGGGTAGAGACCCAGTACTTC.